This is a list of T cell receptor beta chains from one sample in a study of T cells in Graves' hyperthyroidism and ophthalmopathy. TCRdb reanalysed the multiplex PCR reads using MiXCR and keeps one entry per CDR3 protein. The repertoire holds a few hundred thousand distinct CDR3 sequences, with roughly a sixth as singletons. Sequencing input: blood. The receptors derive from a woman aged 45-65 years with Graves' hyperthyroidism. The CDR3 runs from the conserved cysteine through the conserved F or W. Fields, in order: J gene, V gene, D gene, clone size, CDR3 protein, CDR3 DNA. A D gene is named only where the DNA matches it firmly. Clone sizes are given selectively: once, few, many, or a class where the clone is expanded.

>TRBJ2-7|TRBV6-1|TRBD1|many
CASSRGTYSYEQYF
TGTGCCAGCAGCAGGGGGACATACTCCTACGAGCAGTACTTC
>TRBJ1-3|TRBV2|NA|few
CGGKSSGNTIYF
TGTGGGGGAAAGAGCTCTGGAAACACCATATATTTT
>TRBJ1-1|TRBV20-1|NA|few
CSARLYSMNTEAFF
TGCAGTGCTAGACTTTACAGCATGAACACTGAAGCTTTCTTT
>TRBJ1-5|TRBV7-9|NA|NA
CASSLGAAGSNQPQHF
TGTGCCAGCAGCTTAGGGGCAGCCGGAAGCAATCAGCCCCAGCATTTT
>TRBJ2-5|TRBV20-1|TRBD2|many
CSARDVQSGRGGETQYF
TGCAGTGCTAGAGACGTACAGAGCGGGAGAGGTGGAGAGACCCAGTACTTC
>TRBJ2-2|TRBV12-3/TRBV12-4|TRBD1|NA
CASSSQTGGAVGELFF
TGTGCCAGCAGTTCCCAGACAGGGGGCGCGGTCGGGGAGCTGTTTTTT
>TRBJ2-3|TRBV6-1|TRBD2|many
CASTERGGSDTRYF
TGTGCCAGCACGGAGCGGGGGGGTTCAGATACGCGGTATTTT
>TRBJ2-6|TRBV11-2|NA|NA
CASSLEPAQTGGSGANVLTF
TGTGCCAGCAGCTTAGAACCCGCACAGACAGGAGGCTCTGGGGCCAACGTCCTGACTTTC
>TRBJ2-7|TRBV20-1|NA|NA
CSAGWTWPTYEQYF
TGCAGTGCTGGCTGGACTTGGCCTACCTACGAGCAGTACTTC
>TRBJ2-7|TRBV5-1|TRBD1|many
CASSSGTGGVEQYF
TGCGCCAGCAGCTCGGGGACAGGGGGCGTTGAGCAGTACTTC
>TRBJ2-7|TRBV20-1|NA|many
CSARAGTGMDEQYF
TGCAGTGCTAGAGCCGGCACGGGCATGGACGAGCAGTACTTC
>TRBJ2-4|TRBV6-1|TRBD2|many
CASRSGTNKPNIQYF
TGTGCCAGCAGATCCGGGACTAACAAACCGAACATTCAGTACTTC
>TRBJ2-1|TRBV28|TRBD2|NA
CASSSGDGIAGGPYNEQFF
TGTGCCAGCAGTTCGGGGGACGGCATAGCGGGAGGGCCATACAATGAGCAGTTCTTC
>TRBJ2-1|TRBV11-2|NA|many
CASSLPRPGPLRYEQFF
TGTGCCAGCAGCTTACCCAGGCCGGGACCCCTTCGCTATGAGCAGTTCTTC
>TRBJ2-3|TRBV20-1|NA|many
CSGSGQASTDTQYF
TGCAGTGGGAGCGGGCAGGCGAGCACAGATACGCAGTATTTT
>TRBJ2-3|TRBV7-3|NA|many
CASSLNSARDSTDTQYF
TGTGCCAGCAGCTTAAATAGCGCCCGGGACAGCACAGATACGCAGTATTTT
>TRBJ2-1|TRBV11-2|TRBD2|NA
CASSLDLGLADNNEQFF
TGTGCCAGCAGCTTAGATCTGGGGCTAGCGGACAACAATGAGCAGTTCTTC
>TRBJ1-1|TRBV28|NA|many
CASSPPLNTEAFF
TGTGCCAGCAGCCCCCCTCTGAACACTGAAGCTTTCTTT
>TRBJ2-2|TRBV7-2|TRBD1|NA
CASNLQGADTGELFF
TGTGCCAGCAACCTACAGGGGGCAGACACCGGGGAGCTGTTTTTT
>TRBJ2-1|TRBV7-3|TRBD2|NA
CASSLTSSGRVGEQFF
TGTGCCAGCAGCTTAACATCTAGCGGGAGGGTTGGTGAGCAGTTCTTC
>TRBJ2-5|TRBV10-3|TRBD1|NA
CAIRMTGGEETQYF
TGTGCCATCAGGATGACAGGGGGCGAGGAGACCCAGTACTTC
>TRBJ2-7|TRBV12-3/TRBV12-4|NA|few
CASSYLASYSYEQYF
TGTGCCAGCAGTTACCTAGCGAGTTACTCCTACGAGCAGTACTTC
>TRBJ2-1|TRBV14|NA|NA
CASSQEAYNEQFF
TGTGCCAGCAGCCAAGAGGCCTACAATGAGCAGTTCTTC
>TRBJ1-1|TRBV24-1|NA|NA
CATSEGGGMNTEAFF
TGTGCCACCAGTGAAGGGGGAGGAATGAACACTGAAGCTTTCTTT
>TRBJ2-3|TRBV20-1|NA|few
CSVRSRGGDTQYF
TGCAGTGTCAGGAGTAGGGGGGGAGATACGCAGTATTTT
>TRBJ2-7|TRBV6-5|TRBD2|NA
CASSSRLAGGYEQYF
TGTGCCAGCAGTTCGCGGCTAGCGGGAGGGTACGAGCAGTACTTC
>TRBJ1-5|TRBV6-2/TRBV6-3|NA|NA
CASSPDSTQPQHF
TGTGCCAGCTCACCAGACAGTACCCAGCCCCAGCATTTT
>TRBJ1-5|TRBV30|TRBD1|many
CAWSGITQGGNQPQHF
TGTGCCTGGAGTGGGATAACCCAGGGGGGCAATCAGCCCCAGCATTTT
>TRBJ1-4|TRBV6-2/TRBV6-3|NA|NA
CASSYAGRGKLFF
TGTGCCAGCAGTTACGCGGGGAGGGGAAAACTGTTTTTT
>TRBJ2-3|TRBV10-3|NA|many
CAIRDSSTDTQYF
TGTGCCATCAGGGACAGTAGCACAGATACGCAGTATTTT
>TRBJ2-1|TRBV29-1|NA|NA
CSTDYNEQFF
TGCAGCACCGACTACAATGAGCAGTTCTTC
>TRBJ1-1|TRBV19|NA|NA
CASSIRPGDTEAFF
TGTGCCAGTAGTATTCGTCCTGGGGACACTGAAGCTTTCTTT
>TRBJ2-1|TRBV5-1|TRBD1|NA
CASSSGQGGIYNEQFF
TGCGCCAGCAGCTCGGGACAGGGGGGCATCTACAATGAGCAGTTCTTC
>TRBJ1-2|TRBV6-1|NA|many
CASSPGHRTLYGYTF
TGTGCCAGCAGCCCGGGACACCGTACACTCTATGGCTACACCTTC
>TRBJ1-5|TRBV7-2|NA|NA
CASSLGVYQPQHF
TGTGCCAGCAGCTTAGGGGTGTATCAGCCCCAGCATTTT
>TRBJ2-3|TRBV5-1|TRBD2|many
CASSHRTSGLSTDTQYF
TGCGCCAGCAGCCACAGGACTAGCGGATTGAGCACAGATACGCAGTATTTT
>TRBJ2-3|TRBV27|TRBD2|many
CASSAQTSGRLDTQYF
TGTGCCAGCAGTGCCCAGACTAGCGGGAGGTTAGATACGCAGTATTTT
>TRBJ2-7|TRBV7-9|NA|NA
CASSLDMWVQYF
TGTGCCAGCAGCTTAGATATGTGGGTGCAGTACTTC